This T cell receptor beta chain was identified during a study of blood T cell repertoires in COVID-19. Study details: Some COVID-19 samples were acute and others convalescent; all came from the United States, Italy and Spain.

In germline, CDR1 is SQVTM, CDR2 ANQGSEA. The ends were cut back, 7 bases at V and 7 bases at J, with 13 bases in the middle. The CDR3 runs 12 residues. Source study methods: Estimation of nucleated cell counts was performed using reference gene primer amplification. The protocol was immunoSEQ multiplex PCR, while the TCRdb copy is restricted to in-frame clones and leaves out a portion. The V and J calls and clone size are taken from that table; D and trimming were inferred from the DNA. The repertoire holds a few hundred thousand clones, with 75% to 95% as singletons. The TCR sequence derives from a woman in her twenties or thirties with COVID-19, enrolled during active disease. This rearrangement joins TRBV29-1 to TRBJ2-2; possibly TRBD2 for D (6 bases). Specimen: peripheral blood. CDR3 region: CSAAYGGGELFF. CDR3 nucleotides: TGCAGCGCTGCCTACGGGGGCGGGGAGCTGTTTTTT.